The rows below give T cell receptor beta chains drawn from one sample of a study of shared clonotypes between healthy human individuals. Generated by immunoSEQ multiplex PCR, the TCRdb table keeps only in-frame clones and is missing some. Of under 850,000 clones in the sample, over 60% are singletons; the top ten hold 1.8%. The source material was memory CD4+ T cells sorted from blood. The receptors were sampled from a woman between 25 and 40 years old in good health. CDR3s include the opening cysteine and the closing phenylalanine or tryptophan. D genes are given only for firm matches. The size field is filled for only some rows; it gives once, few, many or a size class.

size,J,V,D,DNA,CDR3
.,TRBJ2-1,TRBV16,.,TGTGCCAGCAGCCAAGAATTGGATGAGCAGTTCTTC,CASSQELDEQFF
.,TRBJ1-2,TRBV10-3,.,TGTGCCATCAGTGAGTCGATGGGGGGAGTCTGGGGCTACACCTTC,CAISESMGGVWGYTF
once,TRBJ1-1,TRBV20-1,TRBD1,TGCAGTGACCAGATCACAGGGGTGGCTTTCTTT,CSDQITGVAFF
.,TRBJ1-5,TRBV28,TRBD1,TGTGCCAGCAGTTTAATCCAGCGGGGGGCAGGGGGTAGCAATCAGCCCCAGCATTTT,CASSLIQRGAGGSNQPQHF
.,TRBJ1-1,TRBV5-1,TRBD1,TGCGCCAGCAGACCTGACAGGGGTGGTGAAGCTTTCTTT,CASRPDRGGEAFF
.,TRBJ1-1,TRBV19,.,TGTGCCAGTAGCGTAAGGGGAGTCACTGAAGCTTTCTTT,CASSVRGVTEAFF
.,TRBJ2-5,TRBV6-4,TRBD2,TGTGCCAGCAGTGACTCGGATTCCGGGAGGGCCTGTGAGACCCAGTACTTC,CASSDSDSGRACETQYF
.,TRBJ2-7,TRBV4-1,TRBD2,TGCGCCAGCAGCCCGAGACTAGCGGCTGACACTTCCTACGAGCAGTACTTC,CASSPRLAADTSYEQYF
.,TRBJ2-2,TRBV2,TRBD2,TGTGCCAGCACCTCCCGGGGACTAGGAGGCGTCGGGGAGCTGTTTTTT,CASTSRGLGGVGELFF
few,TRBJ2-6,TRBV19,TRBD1,TGTGCCAGTAGTATTTACAGGGGGTTCGGGGCCAACGTCCTGACTTTC,CASSIYRGFGANVLTF
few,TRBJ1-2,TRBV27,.,TGTGCCAGCAGTGGCCGCCTGGGTGGCTACACCTTC,CASSGRLGGYTF
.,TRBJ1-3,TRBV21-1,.,TGTGCCAGCAGCAAAGCCCTGGGACGGTCGGGAAACACCATATATTTT,CASSKALGRSGNTIYF
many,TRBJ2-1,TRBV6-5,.,TGTGCCAGCAGGAGTACCCGGGTCGTTAATGAGCAGTTCTTC,CASRSTRVVNEQFF
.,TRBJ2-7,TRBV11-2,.,TGTGCCAGCAGCTTAAACTGGGACCTCTCCTACGAGCAGTACTTC,CASSLNWDLSYEQYF
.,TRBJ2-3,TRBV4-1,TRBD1,TGCGCCAGTAGACAACAGGGGGATGGAGATACGCAGTATTTT,CASRQQGDGDTQYF
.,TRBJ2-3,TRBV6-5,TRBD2,TGTGCCAGCAGTAGACTAGCGAGCACAGATACGCAGTATTTT,CASSRLASTDTQYF
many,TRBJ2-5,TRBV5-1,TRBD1,TGCGCCAGCAGCAAGGGGATCACAGGGGGCACAGAGACCCAGTACTTC,CASSKGITGGTETQYF
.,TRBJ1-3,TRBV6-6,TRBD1,TGTGCCAGCAGCCGGGACAGAGGAAACACCATATATTTT,CASSRDRGNTIYF
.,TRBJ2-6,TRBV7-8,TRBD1,TGTGCCAGCAGCGGAGGGGACAGGGGGCGCTTATCTGGGGCCAACGTCCTGACTTTC,CASSGGDRGRLSGANVLTF
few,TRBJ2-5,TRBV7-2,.,TGTGCCAGCAGCTCCAGAAGCGGCCTGGAGACCCAGTACTTC,CASSSRSGLETQYF
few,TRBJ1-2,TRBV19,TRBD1,TGTGCCATCGACAGGGGGTCTAACTATGGCTACACCTTC,CAIDRGSNYGYTF
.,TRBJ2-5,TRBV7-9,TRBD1,TGTGCCAGCAGCTCGGGACAGGGGATAGTAGAGACCCAGTACTTC,CASSSGQGIVETQYF
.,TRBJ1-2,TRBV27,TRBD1,TGTGCCAGCAGTTTAAAGACCGGGACAGCCAACTATGGCTACACCTTC,CASSLKTGTANYGYTF
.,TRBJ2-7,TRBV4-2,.,TGTGCCAGCAGCGTGTTCCGACAGGAGGGGTCGGTATACGAGCAGTACTTC,CASSVFRQEGSVYEQYF
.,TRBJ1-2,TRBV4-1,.,TGCGCCAGCAGCCAAGATCACGGGGTCTATGGCTACACCTTC,CASSQDHGVYGYTF
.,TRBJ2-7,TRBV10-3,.,TGTGCCACAGACCCCACCCGGGGGAGTCGGTACGAGCAGTACTTC,CATDPTRGSRYEQYF
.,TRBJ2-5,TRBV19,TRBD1,TGTGCCAGTAGTATGTGGGGCAGGGGGCAAGAGACCCAGTACTTC,CASSMWGRGQETQYF
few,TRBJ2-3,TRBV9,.,TGTGCCAGCAGCCCTACAGTCGGGGGAGATACGCAGTATTTT,CASSPTVGGDTQYF
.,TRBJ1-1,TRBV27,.,TGTGCCAGCAGTTTAAGCCCCAATTACATGGCCACTGAAGCTTTCTTT,CASSLSPNYMATEAFF
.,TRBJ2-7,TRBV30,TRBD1,TGTGCCTGGAGCGGGACAGGGGGCTACGAGCAGTACTTC,CAWSGTGGYEQYF
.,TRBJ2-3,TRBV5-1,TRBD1,TGCGCCAGCAGCACCTCTCTTACAGGGGAAGGTGCAGATACGCAGTATTTT,CASSTSLTGEGADTQYF
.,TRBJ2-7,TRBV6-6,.,TGTGCCAGCAGCGCCGGCGGTTCGAGCTCCTACGAGCAGTACTTC,CASSAGGSSSYEQYF
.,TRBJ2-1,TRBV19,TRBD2,TGTGCCAGTAGTCAGACTAGCGGAACCTACAATGAGCAGTTCTTC,CASSQTSGTYNEQFF
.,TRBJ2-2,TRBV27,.,TGTGCCAGCAGGATGGGAACCGGCCCCGGGGAGCTGTTTTTT,CASRMGTGPGELFF
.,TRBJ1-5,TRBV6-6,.,TGTGCCAGCAGAGTCTCATCGGGGGGTCAGCCCCAGCATTTT,CASRVSSGGQPQHF
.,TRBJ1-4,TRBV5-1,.,TGCGCCAGCAGTCTCGGGTATGCAACTAATGAAAAACTGTTTTTT,CASSLGYATNEKLFF
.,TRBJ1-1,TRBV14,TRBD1,TGTGCCAGCAGCCTGACAGGGGGAACTGAAGCTTTCTTT,CASSLTGGTEAFF
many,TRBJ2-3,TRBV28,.,TGTGCCAGCAGCGACACAGATACGCAGTATTTT,CASSDTDTQYF
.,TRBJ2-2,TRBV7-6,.,TGTGCCAGCAGCTTAGCGGTTAGGGGGGAAAACACCGGGGAGCTGTTTTTT,CASSLAVRGENTGELFF
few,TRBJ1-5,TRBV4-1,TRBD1,TGCGCCAGCAGCCAAGAGACAGGGGGAACGCCCCAGCATTTT,CASSQETGGTPQHF
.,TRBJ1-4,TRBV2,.,TGTGCCAGCGGAGTCAGGGGCGAAAAACTGTTTTTT,CASGVRGEKLFF
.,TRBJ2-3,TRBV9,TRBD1,TGTGCCAGCAGTACCGGGACAGGGAGCACAGATACGCAGTATTTT,CASSTGTGSTDTQYF
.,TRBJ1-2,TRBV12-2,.,TGTGCAAGTCGCCACCGTACCAGACTGATCTATGGCTACACCTTC,CASRHRTRLIYGYTF
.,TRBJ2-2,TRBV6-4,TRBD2,TGTGCCAGCAGTGACTCGTGGGCTAGCGGGATAGCCGGGGAGCTGTTTTTT,CASSDSWASGIAGELFF
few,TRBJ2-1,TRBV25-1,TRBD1,TGTGCCAGCAGTGAAGGGTCGGGGGGACAGGGGAGGGAGGAGCAGTTCTTC,CASSEGSGGQGREEQFF
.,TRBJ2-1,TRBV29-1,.,TGCAGCGTTGGGTATAATGAGCAGTTCTTC,CSVGYNEQFF
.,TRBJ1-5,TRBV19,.,TGTGCCAGTAGACGGACCGACCTCGGGCACAATCAGCCCCAGCATTTT,CASRRTDLGHNQPQHF
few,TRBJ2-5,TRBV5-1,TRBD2,TGCGCCAGCAGCATCGGGACTAGCGAGGTGGAGACCCAGTACTTC,CASSIGTSEVETQYF
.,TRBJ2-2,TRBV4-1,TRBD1,TGCGCCAGCAGCCATCGGACAGGGCGGACCGGGGAGCTGTTTTTT,CASSHRTGRTGELFF
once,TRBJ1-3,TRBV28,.,TGTGCCACCTTCGGGAGGGAGAGAAACACCATATATTTT,CATFGRERNTIYF
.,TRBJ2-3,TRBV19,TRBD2,TGTGCCAGTAGTCGACTAGCGGGAGTCTACACAGATACGCAGTATTTT,CASSRLAGVYTDTQYF
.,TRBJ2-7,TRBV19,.,TGTGCCAGTAGTATCCGGGGTCGGGCCTACGAGCAGTACTTC,CASSIRGRAYEQYF
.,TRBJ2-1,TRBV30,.,TGTGCCTGGAGTGGGCACCAGGGGGAGCAGTTCTTC,CAWSGHQGEQFF
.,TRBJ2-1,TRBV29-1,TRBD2,TGCAGCGTCGCCACGCGGTCTAGCGGGAGACGGGATGAGCAGTTCTTC,CSVATRSSGRRDEQFF
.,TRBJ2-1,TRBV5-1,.,TGCGCCAGCAGCACGCCGGGACACAAGACGGGGGGATCTACCTACAATGAGCAGTTCTTC,CASSTPGHKTGGSTYNEQFF
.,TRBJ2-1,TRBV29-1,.,TGCAGCGCACCCTCACAGGGAGGTTTAGGTGAGCAGTTCTTC,CSAPSQGGLGEQFF
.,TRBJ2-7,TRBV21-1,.,TGTGCCAGCAGCACCGGGACTAGCGGGAGTCCCCTCCTTTACGAGCAGTACTTC,CASSTGTSGSPLLYEQYF
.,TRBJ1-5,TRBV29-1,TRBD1,TGCAGCGCCGTGAGCCAGGGGGTAAATCAGCCCCAGCATTTT,CSAVSQGVNQPQHF